This T cell receptor beta chain was recorded in a study of human thymus T cells. Regarding the study as a whole: Gene usage for V and J segments appeared biased in thymic and blood repertoires. Related research has reported that thymic repertoires overlap highly among unrelated individuals.

TCRdb's table, derived via immunoSEQ multiplex PCR, lists solely in-frame clones and lacks some. The repertoire has 70,000 to 75,000 clones, over 85% of them found once; the top ten carry about 0.03%. Thymic resections from corrective heart surgery supplied the tissue. The trim removed 6 bases at V and 3 bases at J, leaving 17 bases unmatched. The germline V gene has CDR1 LGHNA and CDR2 YSLEER. The CDR3 is 18 amino acids. On this clone: The antigen remains undetermined.

Sequencing used thymus tissue. The chain links TRBV4-3 to TRBJ2-7; 10 nucleotides line up with TRBD2. This receptor was taken from a girl under two years old with a congenital heart defect but otherwise immunologically healthy. DNA for the CDR3: TGCGCCAGCAGTCGAACTAGCGGGAAGGGGGCGGGCGTCTACGAGCAGTACTTC. Protein product: CASSRTSGKGAGVYEQYF.